Sequencing of this TCR beta chain was carried out in a study of shared clonotypes between healthy human individuals. Notes on the study in general: The represented genetic and exposure-history diversity was limited by the small number of donors.

Replicate PCRs from sorted subsets contained roughly 190 ng DNA, which is some 29,000 T cell genomes. Method: immunoSEQ multiplex PCR; TCRdb's copy keeps in-frame clones and lacks some. This sample carries about 2.1 million clones, roughly 95% of them seen once, and the ten largest clones take about 1.7%. Terminally differentiated effector memory CD45RA+ cells were excluded from the naive CD8 cells, which were CD45RO-negative and positively selected for CCR7. The CDR3 totals 13 residues. CDR1 is MNHEY and CDR2 is SMNVEV in the germline V gene (reference sequence). Trimming took 8 bases from V and 3 from J, leaving 11 bases between them. Concerning this clone: What it binds is not known.

The source of this sequence is a man younger than 35 in good health. Some clones in this sample may be carry-over from other donors' samples. The rearrangement joins TRBV27 to TRBJ2-1; D might be TRBD2 (7 bases). Sequenced input: naive CD8+ T cells from PBMCs. The CDR3 is CASRGGGYNEQFF. The CDR3 DNA reads as TGTGCCAGCCGGGGAGGGGGCTACAATGAGCAGTTCTTC.